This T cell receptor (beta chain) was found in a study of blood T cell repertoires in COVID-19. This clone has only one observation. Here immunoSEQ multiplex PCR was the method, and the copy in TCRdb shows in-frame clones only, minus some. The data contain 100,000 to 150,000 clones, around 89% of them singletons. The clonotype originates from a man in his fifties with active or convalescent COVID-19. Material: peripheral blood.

The CDR3 DNA sequence: TGTGCCAGCAGTGGGGGCAGTTACACAGATACGCAGTATTTT. This codes for CASSGGSYTDTQYF. The genes are TRBV2 and TRBJ2-3, with D possibly being TRBD1 (5 bases). This CDR3 has 14 amino acids. Germline V gene lookup returns CDR1 SNHLY and CDR2 FYNNEI. V shed 4 bases and J shed 2 bases, with 10 bases lying between them.